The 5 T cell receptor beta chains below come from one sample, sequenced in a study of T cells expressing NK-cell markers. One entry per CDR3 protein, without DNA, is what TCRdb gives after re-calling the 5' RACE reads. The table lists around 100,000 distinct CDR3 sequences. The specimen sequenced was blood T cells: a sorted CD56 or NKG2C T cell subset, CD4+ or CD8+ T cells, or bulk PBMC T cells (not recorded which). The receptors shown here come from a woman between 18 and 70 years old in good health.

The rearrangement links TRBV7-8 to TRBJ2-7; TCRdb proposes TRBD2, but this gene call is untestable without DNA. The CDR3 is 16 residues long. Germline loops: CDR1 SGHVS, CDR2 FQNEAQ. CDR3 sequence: CASSPTPLAGEGEQYF.

Here the CDR3 reads CSAEGLVSNEQFF. The chain combines TRBV29-1 with TRBJ2-1; the D call of TRBD2 rests on TCRdb alone, since no DNA is present to check it. Germline-derived CDR1 and CDR2 are SQVTM and ANQGSEA. The CDR3 has 13 amino acids.

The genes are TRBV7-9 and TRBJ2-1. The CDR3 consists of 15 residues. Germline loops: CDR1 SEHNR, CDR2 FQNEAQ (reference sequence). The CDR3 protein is CASSSWLEHLNEQFF.

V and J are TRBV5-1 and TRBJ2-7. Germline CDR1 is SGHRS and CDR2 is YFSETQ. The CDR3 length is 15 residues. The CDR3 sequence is CASSLSIAINYEQYF.

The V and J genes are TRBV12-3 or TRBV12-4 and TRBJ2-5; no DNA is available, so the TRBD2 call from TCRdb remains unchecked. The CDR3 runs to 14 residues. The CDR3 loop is CASKTGSIVETQYF.